The clone carrying this TCR beta chain occurred a few times. This entry comes from a study of cytomegalovirus exposure and HLA in healthy donors. CDR1 and CDR2 (germline): MNHNY, SVGAGI (reference sequence). The ends were cut back, 4 bases at V and 6 bases at J, with 12 bases in the middle. The CDR3 sequence is 13 residues long. Both 60 Vbeta primers and 13 Jbeta primers went into the PCR. Only in-frame clones appear in the TCRdb table, and some are missing; sequencing was by immunoSEQ multiplex PCR. This table holds 100,000 to 150,000 clones, about 68% found once. This clonotype originated in a man between 40 and 49 years old in good health and CMV-seropositive. The chain carries TRBV6-6 and TRBJ1-2; no firm D call. Sequencing used PBMCs. CDR3 nucleotides: TGTGCCAGCAGTTCCCCCCGGGTCCATGGCTACACCTTC. Its protein product is CASSSPRVHGYTF.